This TCR beta chain derives from a study of blood T cell repertoires in COVID-19. The CDR3 is made up of 13 amino acids. Germline V lookup: CDR1 GTSNPN, CDR2 SVGIG (reference sequence). Trimming removed 4 bases from V and 4 bases from J, with 12 bases in between. Methods used by the authors: Reference gene primer amplification yielded estimated nucleated cell counts. Libraries were prepared by immunoSEQ multiplex PCR; TCRdb keeps only in-frame clonotypes and omits some of them. The V and J calls and the clone size are those of that table, but D and trimming were determined from the DNA. The sample gives about 150,000 clones, around 83% of which show up once; approximately 7% is in the top ten.

The sample was peripheral blood. The clonotype comes from a man in his fifties or sixties with active or convalescent COVID-19. V is TRBV30 and J is TRBJ2-3, with D hard to call. CDR3 sequence reads: CAWISRGPDTQYF. In nucleotides, the CDR3 is TGTGCCTGGATTTCACGAGGCCCAGATACGCAGTATTTT.